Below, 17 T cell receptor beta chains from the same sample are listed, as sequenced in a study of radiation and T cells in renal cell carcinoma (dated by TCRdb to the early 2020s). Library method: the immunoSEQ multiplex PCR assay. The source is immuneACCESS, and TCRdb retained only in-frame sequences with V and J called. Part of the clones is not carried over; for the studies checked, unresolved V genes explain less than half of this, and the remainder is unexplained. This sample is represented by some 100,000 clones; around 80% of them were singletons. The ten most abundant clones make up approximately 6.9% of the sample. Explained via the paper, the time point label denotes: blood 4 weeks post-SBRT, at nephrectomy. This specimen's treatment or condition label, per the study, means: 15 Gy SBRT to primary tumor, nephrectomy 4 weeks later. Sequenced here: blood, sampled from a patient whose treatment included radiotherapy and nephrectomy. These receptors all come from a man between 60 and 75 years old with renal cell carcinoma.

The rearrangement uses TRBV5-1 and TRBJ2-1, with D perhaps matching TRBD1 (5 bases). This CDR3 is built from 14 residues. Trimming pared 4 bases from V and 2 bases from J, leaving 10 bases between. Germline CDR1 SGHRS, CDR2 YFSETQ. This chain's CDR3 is CASSNLGAYNEQFF. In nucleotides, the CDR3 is TGCGCCAGCAGCAACCTAGGGGCCTACAATGAGCAGTTCTTC.

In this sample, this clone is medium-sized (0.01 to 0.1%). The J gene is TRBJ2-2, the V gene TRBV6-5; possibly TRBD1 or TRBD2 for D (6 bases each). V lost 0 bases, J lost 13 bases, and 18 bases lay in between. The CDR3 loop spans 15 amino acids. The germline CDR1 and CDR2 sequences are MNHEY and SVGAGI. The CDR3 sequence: CASSYSNTGTEGLFF. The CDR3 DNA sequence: TGTGCCAGCAGTTACTCGAACACAGGGACGGAGGGGCTGTTTTTT.

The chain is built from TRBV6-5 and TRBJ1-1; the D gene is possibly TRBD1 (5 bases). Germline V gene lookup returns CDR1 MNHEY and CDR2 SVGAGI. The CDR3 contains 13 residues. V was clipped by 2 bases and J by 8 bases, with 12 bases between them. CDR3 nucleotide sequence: TGTGCCAGCAGTTACGGGGGGGTCGTAGAAGCTTTCTTT. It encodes CASSYGGVVEAFF.

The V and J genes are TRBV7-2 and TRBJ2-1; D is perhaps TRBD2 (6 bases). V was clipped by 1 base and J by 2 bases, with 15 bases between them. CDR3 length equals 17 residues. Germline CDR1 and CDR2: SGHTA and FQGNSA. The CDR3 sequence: CASSLGGRQNPYNEQFF. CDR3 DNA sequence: TGTGCCAGCAGCTTAGGGGGGAGGCAGAACCCCTACAATGAGCAGTTCTTC. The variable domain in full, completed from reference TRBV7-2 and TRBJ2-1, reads GAGVSQSPSNKVTEKGKDVELRCDPISGHTALYWYRQSLGQGLEFLIYFQGNSAPDKSGLPSDRFSAERTGGSVSTLTIQRTQQEDSAVYLCASSLGGRQNPYNEQFFGPGTRLTVL.

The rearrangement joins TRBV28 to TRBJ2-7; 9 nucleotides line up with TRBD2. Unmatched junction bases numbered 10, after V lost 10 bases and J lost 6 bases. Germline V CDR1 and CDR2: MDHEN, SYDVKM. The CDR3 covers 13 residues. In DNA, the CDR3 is TGTGCCATCGCTACGGGACTAGCCGGCGAGCAGTACTTC. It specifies CAIATGLAGEQYF.

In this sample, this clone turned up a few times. The CDR3 sequence: CASSPEWSAPQHF. The CDR3 DNA sequence: TGTGCCAGCTCACCGGAGTGGTCCGCGCCCCAGCATTTT. The V call is TRBV18, the J call TRBJ1-5; D is uncertain. Germline V lookup: CDR1 KGHSH, CDR2 LQKENI. V lost 3 bases and J lost 9, with 12 bases in between. This CDR3 comprises 13 residues.

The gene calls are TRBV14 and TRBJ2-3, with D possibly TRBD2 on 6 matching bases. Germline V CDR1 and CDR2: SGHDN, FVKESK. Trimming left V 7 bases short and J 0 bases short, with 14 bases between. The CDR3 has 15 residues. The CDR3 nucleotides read TGTGCCAGCAAGGGGACTCGATCTAGCACAGATACGCAGTATTTT. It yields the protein CASKGTRSSTDTQYF.

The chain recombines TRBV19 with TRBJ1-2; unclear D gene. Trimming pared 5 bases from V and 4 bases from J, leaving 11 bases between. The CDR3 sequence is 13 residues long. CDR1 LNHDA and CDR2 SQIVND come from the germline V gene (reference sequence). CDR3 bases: TGTGCCAGTAGTTTAATCGGGGTCTATGGCTACACCTTC. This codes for CASSLIGVYGYTF.

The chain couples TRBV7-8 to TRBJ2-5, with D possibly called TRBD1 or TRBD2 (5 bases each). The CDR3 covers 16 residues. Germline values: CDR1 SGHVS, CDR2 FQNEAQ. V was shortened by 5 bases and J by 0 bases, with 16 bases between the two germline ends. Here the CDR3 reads CASSTTGMRDQETQYF. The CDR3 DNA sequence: TGTGCCAGCAGCACCACAGGTATGAGGGACCAAGAGACCCAGTACTTC.

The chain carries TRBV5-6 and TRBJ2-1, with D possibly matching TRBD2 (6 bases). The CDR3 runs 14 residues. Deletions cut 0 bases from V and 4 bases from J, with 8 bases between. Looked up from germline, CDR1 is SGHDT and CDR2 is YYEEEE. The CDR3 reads CASSLVSGYNEQFF. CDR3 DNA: TGTGCCAGCAGCTTGGTTAGCGGATACAATGAGCAGTTCTTC.

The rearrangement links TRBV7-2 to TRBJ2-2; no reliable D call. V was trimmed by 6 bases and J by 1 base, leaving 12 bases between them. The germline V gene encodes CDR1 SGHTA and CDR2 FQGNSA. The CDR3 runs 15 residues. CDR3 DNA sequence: TGTGCCAGCAGGGCAGCACTGCTGAACACCGGGGAGCTGTTTTTT. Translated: CASRAALLNTGELFF.

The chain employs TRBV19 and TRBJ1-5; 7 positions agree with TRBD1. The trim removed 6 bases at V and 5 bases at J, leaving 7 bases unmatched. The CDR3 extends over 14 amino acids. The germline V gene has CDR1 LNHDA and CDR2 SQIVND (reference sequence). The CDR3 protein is CASRGDRVDQPQHF. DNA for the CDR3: TGTGCCAGTAGGGGAGACAGGGTGGATCAGCCCCAGCATTTT. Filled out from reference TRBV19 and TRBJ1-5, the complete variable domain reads DGGITQSPKYLFRKEGQNVTLSCEQNLNHDAMYWYRQDPGQGLRLIYYSQIVNDFQKGDIAEGYSVSREKKESFPLTVTSAQKNPTAFYLCASRGDRVDQPQHFGDGTRLSIL.

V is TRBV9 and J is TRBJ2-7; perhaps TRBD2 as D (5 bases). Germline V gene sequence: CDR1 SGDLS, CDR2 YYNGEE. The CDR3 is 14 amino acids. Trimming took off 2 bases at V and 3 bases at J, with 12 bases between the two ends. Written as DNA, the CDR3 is TGTGCCAGCAGCGTGGACTCCCAAAACTACGAGCAGTACTTC. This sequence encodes CASSVDSQNYEQYF.

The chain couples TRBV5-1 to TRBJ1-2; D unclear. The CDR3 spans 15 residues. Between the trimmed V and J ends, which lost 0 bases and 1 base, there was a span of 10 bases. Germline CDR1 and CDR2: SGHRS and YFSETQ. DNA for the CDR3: TGCGCCAGCAGCTTGGAAGGAGATGATAACTATGGCTACACCTTC. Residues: CASSLEGDDNYGYTF.

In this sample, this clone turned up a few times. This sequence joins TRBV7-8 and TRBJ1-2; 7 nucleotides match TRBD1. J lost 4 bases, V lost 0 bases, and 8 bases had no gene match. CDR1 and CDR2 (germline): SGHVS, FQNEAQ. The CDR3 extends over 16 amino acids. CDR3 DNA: TGTGCCAGCAGCTTAGCGGGTCAAGGGGGCGGCTATGGCTACACCTTC. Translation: CASSLAGQGGGYGYTF.

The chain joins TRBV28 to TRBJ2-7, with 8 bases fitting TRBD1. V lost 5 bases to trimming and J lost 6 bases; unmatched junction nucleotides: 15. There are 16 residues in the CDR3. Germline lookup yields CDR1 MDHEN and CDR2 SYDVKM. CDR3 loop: CASSLVDRVKFSEQYF. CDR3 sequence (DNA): TGTGCCAGCAGTCTTGTGGACAGGGTAAAATTCAGCGAGCAGTACTTC. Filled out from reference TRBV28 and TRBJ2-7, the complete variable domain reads DVKVTQSSRYLVKRTGEKVFLECVQDMDHENMFWYRQDPGLGLRLIYFSYDVKMKEKGDIPEGYSVSREKKERFSLILESASTNQTSMYLCASSLVDRVKFSEQYFGPGTRLTVT.

CDR3 in DNA: TGTGCCTGGAGTGTGAGCAGGCAAACTAGCGGGAGGGAGAATGAGCAGTTCTTC. Protein sequence: CAWSVSRQTSGRENEQFF. This chain connects TRBV30 to TRBJ2-1; 13 nucleotides match TRBD2. The CDR3 is 18 residues long. Germline loops: CDR1 GTSNPN, CDR2 SVGIG (reference sequence). V lost 0 bases to trimming and J lost 7 bases; unmatched junction nucleotides: 12.